This is a list of T cell receptor beta chains from one sample in a study of T cells in Graves' hyperthyroidism and ophthalmopathy. MiXCR, run by TCRdb on the multiplex PCR reads, gives a single entry per CDR3 protein. The sample carries around 500,000 distinct CDR3 sequences, roughly an eighth recorded once. Input material: blood. The origin of the receptors is a woman aged 18-35 years with Graves' hyperthyroidism. Both conserved end residues are part of each CDR3. The D gene is left open where the match is weak. Clone size is not always given. Where it is, it says once, few, many or a class for expanded clones.

length,size,J,V,D,DNA,CDR3
14,many,TRBJ2-1,TRBV27,TRBD2,TGTGCCAGCAGGCCGGGACTAGCGTGGAATGAGCAGTTCTTC,CASRPGLAWNEQFF
12,many,TRBJ2-5,TRBV6-5,.,TGTGCCAGCAGTTACTCTGAAGAGACCCAGTACTTC,CASSYSEETQYF
15,many,TRBJ2-5,TRBV7-3,TRBD2,TGTGCCAGCAGCGTCGGACTAGCGGGAGGAGAGACCCAGTACTTC,CASSVGLAGGETQYF
13,many,TRBJ2-7,TRBV28,.,TGTGCCAGCAGTCCACCCTCTAAGGGCGAGCAGTACTTC,CASSPPSKGEQYF
14,many,TRBJ2-1,TRBV7-2,TRBD2,TGTGCCAGCAGCCGACTAGCCCTATACAATGAGCAGTTCTTC,CASSRLALYNEQFF
13,.,TRBJ1-5,TRBV19,.,TGTGCCAGTAGTTCGCAGAAGGGGCAGCCCCAGCATTTT,CASSSQKGQPQHF
15,few,TRBJ2-1,TRBV15,TRBD2,TGTGCCACCAGCGCCCGACTAGCGGGAGTGGTTGAGCAGTTCTTC,CATSARLAGVVEQFF
16,many,TRBJ2-3,TRBV2,TRBD2,TGTGCCAGCAGAGGAGGGCTAGCGGGAGACGGAGATACGCAGTATTTT,CASRGGLAGDGDTQYF
17,many,TRBJ2-5,TRBV11-2,.,TGTGCCAGCAGCTTAGTAGTAAACGGTGGGGGACTGGAGACCCAGTACTTC,CASSLVVNGGGLETQYF
16,.,TRBJ2-3,TRBV19,.,TGTGCCAGTAGTATGAGGTTACAGGGAGGCACAGATACGCAGTATTTT,CASSMRLQGGTDTQYF
12,many,TRBJ2-5,TRBV10-3,TRBD2,TGTGCCATCTCGGGAGGTCGAGAGACCCAGTACTTC,CAISGGRETQYF
15,.,TRBJ1-5,TRBV6-5,.,TGTGCCAGCAGTTCCCACACCAGGGGCGATCAGCCCCAGCATTTT,CASSSHTRGDQPQHF
15,many,TRBJ2-1,TRBV28,.,TGTGCCAGCAAGAAGGGGTTGGGATCCTACAATGAGCAGTTCTTC,CASKKGLGSYNEQFF
14,many,TRBJ2-1,TRBV30,TRBD2,TGTGCCTGGAGTCTGGGACTAGGTTCCAATGAGCAGTTCTTC,CAWSLGLGSNEQFF
15,few,TRBJ2-1,TRBV19,.,TGTGCCAGTAGTAAAACCTCAACGGGGACGGCGGAGCAGTTCTTC,CASSKTSTGTAEQFF
17,many,TRBJ2-1,TRBV10-3,TRBD1,TGTGCCATCAGTGGAAGAAGGCGGGACAGGAAGGGGGGTGAGCAGTTCTTC,CAISGRRRDRKGGEQFF
15,.,TRBJ2-2,TRBV7-9,TRBD2,TGTGCCAGCAGCTTAGCAACTAGCGGGAGGGCGGAGCTGTTTTTT,CASSLATSGRAELFF
16,few,TRBJ1-4,TRBV20-1,.,TGCAGTGCTAGAGAGGTGGGGGCTGCAACTAATGAAAAACTGTTTTTT,CSAREVGAATNEKLFF